This is a list of T cell receptor beta chains from one sample in a study of technical replicates of blood from several donors. TCRdb keeps only in-frame clones here, not all; method: immunoSEQ multiplex PCR. The top ten hold around 0.31% of the sample, which has around 80,000 clones, 90% to 97% seen once. Sequencing was done on a sample of T cells isolated from PBMCs. These receptors were collected from a human donor in good health. Each CDR3 is given with its conserved first and last residue. The order of the fields is J gene, V gene, clone size, D gene, CDR3 protein, CDR3 DNA. A D gene is named only where the DNA matches it firmly. Only some rows state a clone size, as once, few, many or a class for expanded clones.

TRBJ2-1	TRBV7-2	-	-	CASRQGLYNEQFF	TGTGCCAGCCGACAGGGACTCTACAATGAGCAGTTCTTC
TRBJ2-7	TRBV7-9	-	TRBD2	CASSLVASGSYEQYF	TGTGCCAGCAGCTTAGTGGCTAGCGGCTCCTACGAGCAGTACTTC
TRBJ2-7	TRBV6-5	-	-	CASGAREHEQYF	TGTGCCTCAGGGGCCAGGGAACACGAGCAGTACTTC
TRBJ2-7	TRBV25-1	-	TRBD1	CASSRWTGASSYEQYF	TGTGCCAGCAGTCGTTGGACAGGCGCCAGCTCCTACGAGCAGTACTTC
TRBJ2-1	TRBV28	-	TRBD2	CASSPGVAGGSWNEQFF	TGTGCCAGCAGCCCCGGAGTAGCGGGAGGTAGTTGGAATGAGCAGTTCTTC
TRBJ2-3	TRBV20-1	-	-	CSAELDTQYF	TGCAGTGCTGAGCTAGATACGCAGTATTTT
TRBJ1-5	TRBV7-2	-	TRBD1	CASSNRGQGHNQPQHF	TGTGCCAGCAGCAACAGGGGCCAGGGGCACAATCAGCCCCAGCATTTT
TRBJ2-1	TRBV2	-	-	CASSEDQGHEQFF	TGTGCCAGCAGTGAAGATCAGGGGCATGAGCAGTTCTTC
TRBJ1-5	TRBV29-1	-	TRBD1	CSARDRGSDNQPQHF	TGCAGCGCCCGGGACAGGGGGAGTGACAATCAGCCCCAGCATTTT
TRBJ1-1	TRBV5-1	-	-	CASSGQGKEAFF	TGCGCCAGCAGCGGGCAGGGAAAGGAAGCTTTCTTT
TRBJ2-7	TRBV2	-	-	CASSESEPYEQYF	TGTGCCAGCTCGGAGTCGGAGCCCTACGAGCAGTACTTC
TRBJ1-1	TRBV29-1	few	-	CSVVGRGNTEAFF	TGCAGCGTTGTAGGTCGGGGAAACACTGAAGCTTTCTTT
TRBJ2-1	TRBV19	-	-	CASSISSGALYNEQFF	TGTGCCAGTAGTATATCTTCGGGAGCCTTATACAATGAGCAGTTCTTC
TRBJ1-3	TRBV5-7	-	-	CASSLVGYRVTTIYF	TGTGCCAGCAGCTTGGTGGGATACAGGGTCACCACCATATATTTT
TRBJ2-3	TRBV18	-	-	CASSSGVETDTQYF	TGTGCCAGCTCGTCCGGGGTCGAGACCGATACGCAGTATTTT
TRBJ2-7	TRBV16	-	TRBD2	CASSQSGRASYEQYF	TGTGCCAGCAGCCAATCGGGGAGGGCGTCCTACGAGCAGTACTTC
TRBJ2-2	TRBV5-1	-	-	CASSFGGPNTGELFF	TGCGCCAGCAGCTTCGGGGGGCCGAACACCGGGGAGCTGTTTTTT
TRBJ2-3	TRBV18	-	-	CASSPGEGGTDTQYF	TGTGCCAGCTCACCAGGCGAGGGGGGCACAGATACGCAGTATTTT
TRBJ1-2	TRBV6-5	few	TRBD1	CATLGQGGYGYTF	TGTGCCACCCTGGGACAGGGCGGCTATGGCTACACCTTC
TRBJ2-1	TRBV6-4	-	-	CASSHGGEQFF	TGTGCCAGCAGCCACGGGGGTGAGCAGTTCTTC
TRBJ1-2	TRBV15	-	TRBD1	CATSRDQGQIGGYTF	TGTGCCACCAGCAGAGATCAGGGACAGATCGGAGGCTACACCTTC
TRBJ1-1	TRBV19	-	-	CASSLLWGGGTNTEAFF	TGTGCCAGTAGCCTCCTGTGGGGAGGGGGAACTAACACTGAAGCTTTCTTT
TRBJ1-1	TRBV11-2	-	-	CASSFGQLNTEAFF	TGTGCCAGCAGCTTTGGACAGCTTAACACTGAAGCTTTCTTT
TRBJ2-7	TRBV7-6	-	TRBD2	CASSLGLREGGTYEQYF	TGTGCCAGCAGCTTAGGTCTGCGGGAGGGAGGGACCTACGAGCAGTACTTC
TRBJ2-5	TRBV19	once	-	CASSLSDRETQYF	TGTGCCAGTAGTCTATCGGACAGAGAGACCCAGTACTTC
TRBJ1-4	TRBV4-1	once	-	CASSLALNEKLFF	TGCGCCAGCAGTCTGGCCCTCAATGAAAAACTGTTTTTT
TRBJ2-2	TRBV6-1	-	-	CASSEAPGNTGELFF	TGTGCCAGCAGTGAAGCGCCAGGGAACACCGGGGAGCTGTTTTTT
TRBJ1-1	TRBV6-5	once	-	CASSYSRRVTEAFF	TGTGCCAGCAGTTACTCGAGGAGGGTCACTGAAGCTTTCTTT
TRBJ2-7	TRBV27	-	-	CASSLFANSEQYF	TGTGCCAGCAGTTTATTCGCGAACTCCGAGCAGTACTTC
TRBJ2-5	TRBV2	-	TRBD1	CASSQAPGTGSETQYF	TGTGCCAGCAGTCAAGCCCCCGGGACAGGGTCAGAGACCCAGTACTTC
TRBJ2-1	TRBV4-1	-	TRBD1	CASSQDRDSYNEQFF	TGCGCCAGCAGCCAAGATAGGGACAGTTACAATGAGCAGTTCTTC